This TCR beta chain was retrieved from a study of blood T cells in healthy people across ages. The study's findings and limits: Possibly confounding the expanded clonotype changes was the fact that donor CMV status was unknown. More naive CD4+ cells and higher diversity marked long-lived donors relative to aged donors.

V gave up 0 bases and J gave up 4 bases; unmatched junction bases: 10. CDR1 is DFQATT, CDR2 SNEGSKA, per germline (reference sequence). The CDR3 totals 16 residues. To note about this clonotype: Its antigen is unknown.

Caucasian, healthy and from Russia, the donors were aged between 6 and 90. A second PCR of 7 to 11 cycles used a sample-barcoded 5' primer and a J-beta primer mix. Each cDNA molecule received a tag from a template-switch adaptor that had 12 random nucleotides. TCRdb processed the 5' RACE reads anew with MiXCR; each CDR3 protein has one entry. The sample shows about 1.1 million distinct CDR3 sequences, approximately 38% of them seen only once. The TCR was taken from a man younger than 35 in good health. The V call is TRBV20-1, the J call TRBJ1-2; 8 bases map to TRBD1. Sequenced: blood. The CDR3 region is CSARDLRQGQRYGYTF. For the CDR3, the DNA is TGCAGTGCTAGAGATCTGCGACAGGGGCAGCGCTATGGCTACACCTTC.